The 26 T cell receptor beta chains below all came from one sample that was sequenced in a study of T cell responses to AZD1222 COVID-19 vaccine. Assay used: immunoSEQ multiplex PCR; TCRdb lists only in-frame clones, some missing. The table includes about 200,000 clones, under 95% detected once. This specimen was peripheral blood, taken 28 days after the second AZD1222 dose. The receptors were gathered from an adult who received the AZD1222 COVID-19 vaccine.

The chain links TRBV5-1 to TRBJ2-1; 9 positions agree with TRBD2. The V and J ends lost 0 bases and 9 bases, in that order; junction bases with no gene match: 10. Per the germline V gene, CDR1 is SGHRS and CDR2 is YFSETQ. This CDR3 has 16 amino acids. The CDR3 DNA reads TGCGCCAGCAGCTTGGTAGCTGGCGGGGGGGCTGTTGAGCAGTTCTTC. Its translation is CASSLVAGGGAVEQFF.

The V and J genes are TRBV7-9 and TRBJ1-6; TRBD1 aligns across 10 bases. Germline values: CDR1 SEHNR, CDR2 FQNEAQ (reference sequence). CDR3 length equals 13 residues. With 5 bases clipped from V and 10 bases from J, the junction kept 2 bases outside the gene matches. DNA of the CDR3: TGTGCCAGCAGCGGACAGGGGGAATCACCCCTCCACTTT. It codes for CASSGQGESPLHF. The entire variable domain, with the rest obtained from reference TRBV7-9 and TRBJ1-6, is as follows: DTGVSQNPRHKITKRGQNVTFRCDPISEHNRLYWYRQTLGQGPEFLTYFQNEAQLEKSRLLSDRFSAERPKGSFSTLEIQRTEQGDSAMYLCASSGQGESPLHFGNGTRLTVT.

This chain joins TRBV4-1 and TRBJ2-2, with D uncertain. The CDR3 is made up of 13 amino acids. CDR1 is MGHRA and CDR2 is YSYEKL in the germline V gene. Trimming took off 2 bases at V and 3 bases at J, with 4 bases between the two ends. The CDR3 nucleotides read TGCGCCAGCAGCCAACCAGACACCGGGGAGCTGTTTTTT. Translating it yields CASSQPDTGELFF.

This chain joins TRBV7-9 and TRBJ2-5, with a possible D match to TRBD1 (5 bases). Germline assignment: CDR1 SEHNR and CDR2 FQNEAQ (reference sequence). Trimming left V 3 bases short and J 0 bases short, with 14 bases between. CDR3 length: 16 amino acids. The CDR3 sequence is CASSLDPRVNQETQYF. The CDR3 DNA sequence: TGTGCCAGCAGCTTGGATCCCAGGGTCAACCAAGAGACCCAGTACTTC.

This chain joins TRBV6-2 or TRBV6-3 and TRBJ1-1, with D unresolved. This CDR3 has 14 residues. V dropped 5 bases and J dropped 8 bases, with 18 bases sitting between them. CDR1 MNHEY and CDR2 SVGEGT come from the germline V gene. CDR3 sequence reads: CASSRSPTIFEAFF. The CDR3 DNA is TGTGCCAGCAGTAGATCCCCCACTATATTCGAAGCTTTCTTT.

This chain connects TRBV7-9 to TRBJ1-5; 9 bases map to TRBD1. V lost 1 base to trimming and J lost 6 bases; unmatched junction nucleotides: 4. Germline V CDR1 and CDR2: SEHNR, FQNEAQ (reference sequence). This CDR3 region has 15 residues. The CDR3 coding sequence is TGTGCCAGCAGCTTAGGGACAGGGGCGGTTCAGCCCCAGCATTTT. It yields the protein CASSLGTGAVQPQHF. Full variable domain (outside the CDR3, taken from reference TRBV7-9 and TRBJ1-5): DTGVSQNPRHKITKRGQNVTFRCDPISEHNRLYWYRQTLGQGPEFLTYFQNEAQLEKSRLLSDRFSAERPKGSFSTLEIQRTEQGDSAMYLCASSLGTGAVQPQHFGDGTRLSIL.

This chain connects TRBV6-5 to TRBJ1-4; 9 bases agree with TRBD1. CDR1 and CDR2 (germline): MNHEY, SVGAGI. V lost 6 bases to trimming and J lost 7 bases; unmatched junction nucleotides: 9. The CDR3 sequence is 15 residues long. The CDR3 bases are TGTGCCAGCAGGGACGACAGGGGGTGGGGTGAAAAACTGTTTTTT. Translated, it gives CASRDDRGWGEKLFF.

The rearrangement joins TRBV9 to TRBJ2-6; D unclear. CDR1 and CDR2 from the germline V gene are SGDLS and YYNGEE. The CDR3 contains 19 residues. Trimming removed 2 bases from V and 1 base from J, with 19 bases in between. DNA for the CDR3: TGTGCCAGCAGCGTGCTAGACCAGAGTTTGGCTTCTGGGGCCAACGTCCTGACTTTC. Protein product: CASSVLDQSLASGANVLTF.

CDR3 coding DNA: TGTGCCAGCAGTGAAGCGAGGGAGGGGGTCTACGGCTACACCTTC. It encodes CASSEAREGVYGYTF. V usage is TRBV2 and J usage is TRBJ1-2; maybe TRBD1 (6 bases). V shed 0 bases and J shed 8 bases, with 16 bases lying between them. There are 15 residues in the CDR3. The germline V gene has CDR1 SNHLY and CDR2 FYNNEI.

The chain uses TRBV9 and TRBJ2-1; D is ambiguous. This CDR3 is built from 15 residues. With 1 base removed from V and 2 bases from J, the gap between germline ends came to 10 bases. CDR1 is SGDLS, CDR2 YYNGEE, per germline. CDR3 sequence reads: CASSVLQTPYNEQFF. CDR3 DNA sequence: TGTGCCAGCAGCGTACTACAGACCCCCTACAATGAGCAGTTCTTC.

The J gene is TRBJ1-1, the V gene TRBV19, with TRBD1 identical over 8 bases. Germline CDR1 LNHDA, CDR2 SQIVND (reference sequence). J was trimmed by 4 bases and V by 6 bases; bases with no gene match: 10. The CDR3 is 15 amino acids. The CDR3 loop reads CASRTTGQGGTEAFF. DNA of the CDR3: TGTGCCAGTAGAACGACTGGACAGGGTGGCACTGAAGCTTTCTTT.

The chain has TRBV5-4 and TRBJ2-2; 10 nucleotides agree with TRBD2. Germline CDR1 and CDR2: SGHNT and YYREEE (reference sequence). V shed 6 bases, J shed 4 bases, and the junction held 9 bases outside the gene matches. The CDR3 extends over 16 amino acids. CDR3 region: CASTRSASGGTGELFF. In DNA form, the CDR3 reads TGTGCCAGCACCCGCAGCGCTAGCGGGGGCACCGGGGAGCTGTTTTTT.

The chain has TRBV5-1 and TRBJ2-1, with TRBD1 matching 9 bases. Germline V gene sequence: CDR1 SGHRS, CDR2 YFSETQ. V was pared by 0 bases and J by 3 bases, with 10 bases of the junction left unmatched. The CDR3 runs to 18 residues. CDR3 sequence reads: CASSLAGGTGLFYNEQFF. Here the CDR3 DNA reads TGCGCCAGCAGCTTGGCCGGGGGGACAGGGCTTTTCTACAATGAGCAGTTCTTC.

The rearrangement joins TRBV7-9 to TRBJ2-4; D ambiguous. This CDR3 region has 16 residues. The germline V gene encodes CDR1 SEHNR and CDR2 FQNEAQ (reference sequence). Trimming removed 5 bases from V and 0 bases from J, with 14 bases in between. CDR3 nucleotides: TGTGCCAGCAGCCCCCTCCAGGTTCTAGCCAAAAACATTCAGTACTTC. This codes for CASSPLQVLAKNIQYF.

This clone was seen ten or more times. For the CDR3, the DNA is TGCGCCAGCAGCCAAGATACGCCGGGATACTATGGCTACACCTTC. Residues: CASSQDTPGYYGYTF. The rearrangement links TRBV4-1 to TRBJ1-2, with D unclear. V was clipped by 0 bases and J by 3 bases, with 11 bases between them. The germline gives CDR1 MGHRA, CDR2 YSYEKL. There are 15 residues in the CDR3.

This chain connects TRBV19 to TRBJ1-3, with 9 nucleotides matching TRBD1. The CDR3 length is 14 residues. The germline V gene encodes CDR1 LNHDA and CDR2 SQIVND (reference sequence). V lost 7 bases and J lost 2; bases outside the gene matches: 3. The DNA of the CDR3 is TGTGCCAGTACCTGGGACAGGGCTGGAAACACCATATATTTT. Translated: CASTWDRAGNTIYF.

The CDR3 here is CASRGGPTGELFF. For the CDR3, the DNA is TGTGCCAGCCGGGGGGGGCCCACCGGGGAGCTGTTTTTT. The chain is built from TRBV3-1 (or the pseudogene TRBV3-2) and TRBJ2-2; 8 bases map to TRBD2. The CDR3 loop spans 13 amino acids. The germline V gene encodes CDR1 LGHDT and CDR2 YNNKEL (reference sequence). V trimming: 8 bases; J trimming: 4 bases; junction bases outside the gene matches: 3.

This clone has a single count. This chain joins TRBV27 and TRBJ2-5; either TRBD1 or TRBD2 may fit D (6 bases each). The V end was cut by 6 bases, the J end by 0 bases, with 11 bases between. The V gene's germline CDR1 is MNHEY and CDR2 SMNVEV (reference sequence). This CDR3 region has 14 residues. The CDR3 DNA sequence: TGTGCCAGCAGAGGGGGGCGAAACCAAGAGACCCAGTACTTC. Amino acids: CASRGGRNQETQYF.

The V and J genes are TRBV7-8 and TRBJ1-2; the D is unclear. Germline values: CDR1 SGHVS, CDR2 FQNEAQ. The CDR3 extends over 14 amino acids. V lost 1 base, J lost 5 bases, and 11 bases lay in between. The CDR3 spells CASSLETWGYGYTF. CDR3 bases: TGTGCCAGCAGCTTAGAGACCTGGGGTTATGGCTACACCTTC.

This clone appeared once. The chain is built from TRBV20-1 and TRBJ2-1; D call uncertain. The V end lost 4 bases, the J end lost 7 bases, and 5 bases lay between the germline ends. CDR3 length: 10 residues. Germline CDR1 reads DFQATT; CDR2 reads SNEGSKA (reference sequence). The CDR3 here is CSAKGNEQFF. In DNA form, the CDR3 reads TGCAGTGCTAAAGGAAATGAGCAGTTCTTC.

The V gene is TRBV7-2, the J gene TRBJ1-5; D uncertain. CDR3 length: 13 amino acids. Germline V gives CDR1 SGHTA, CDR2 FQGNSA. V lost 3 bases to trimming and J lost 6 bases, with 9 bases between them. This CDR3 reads CASSFSDGQPQHF. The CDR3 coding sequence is TGTGCCAGCAGCTTCTCCGACGGTCAGCCCCAGCATTTT. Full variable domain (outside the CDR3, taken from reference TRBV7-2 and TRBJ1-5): GAGVSQSPSNKVTEKGKDVELRCDPISGHTALYWYRQSLGQGLEFLIYFQGNSAPDKSGLPSDRFSAERTGGSVSTLTIQRTQQEDSAVYLCASSFSDGQPQHFGDGTRLSIL.

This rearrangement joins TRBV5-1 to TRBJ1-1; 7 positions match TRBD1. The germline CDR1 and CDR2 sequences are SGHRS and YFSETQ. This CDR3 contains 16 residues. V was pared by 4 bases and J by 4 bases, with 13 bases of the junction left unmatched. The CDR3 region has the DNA TGCGCCAGCAGCCCGGCAGGGGGGAGGTTGGGCACTGAAGCTTTCTTT. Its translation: CASSPAGGRLGTEAFF.

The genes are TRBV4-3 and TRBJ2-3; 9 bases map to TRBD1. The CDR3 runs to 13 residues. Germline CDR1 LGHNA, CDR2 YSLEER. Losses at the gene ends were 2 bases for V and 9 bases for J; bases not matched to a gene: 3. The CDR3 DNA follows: TGCGCCAGCAGCCAAAGTGGACAGGGGACGCAGTATTTT. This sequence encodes CASSQSGQGTQYF.

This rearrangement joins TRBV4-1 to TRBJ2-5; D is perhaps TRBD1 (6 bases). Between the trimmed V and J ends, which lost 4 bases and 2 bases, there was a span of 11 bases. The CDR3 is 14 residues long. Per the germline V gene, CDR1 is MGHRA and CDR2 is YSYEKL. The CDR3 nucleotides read TGCGCCAGCAGCCTCCAAGGGGGTCAAGAGACCCAGTACTTC. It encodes CASSLQGGQETQYF.

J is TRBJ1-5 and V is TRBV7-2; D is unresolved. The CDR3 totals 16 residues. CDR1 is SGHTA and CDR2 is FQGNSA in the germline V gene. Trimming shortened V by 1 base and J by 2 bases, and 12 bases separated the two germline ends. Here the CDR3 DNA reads TGTGCCAGCAGCTTAGTAAGGGCCGGGGGCAATCAGCCCCAGCATTTT. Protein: CASSLVRAGGNQPQHF.

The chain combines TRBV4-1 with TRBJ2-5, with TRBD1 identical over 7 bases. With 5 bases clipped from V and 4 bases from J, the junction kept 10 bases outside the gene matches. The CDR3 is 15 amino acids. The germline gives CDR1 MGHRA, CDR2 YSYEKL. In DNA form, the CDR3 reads TGCGCCAGCAGCAAGGGGGCCAGGGCGGGAGAGACCCAGTACTTC. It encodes CASSKGARAGETQYF.